The rows below give T cell receptor beta chains drawn from one sample of a study of long-term antiretroviral therapy in people with HIV. TCRdb's table, derived via immunoSEQ multiplex PCR, lists solely in-frame clones and lacks some. This table has approximately 29,000 clones, 70% to 90% appearing once. The sequencing used unsorted PBMCs, collected 0.5 years after starting antiretroviral therapy. The receptors shown here come from a woman aged 18-35 years with HIV. Each CDR3 is given with its conserved first and last residue. The D gene is left open where the match is weak. Clone size is given for some rows only: seen once, a few or many times, or a class if the clone is expanded.

CDR3aa | CDR3nt | j_gene | v_gene | abundance | d_gene
CASSFGDNEQYF | TGTGCCAGCAGCTTCGGCGATAACGAGCAGTACTTC | TRBJ2-7 | TRBV11-3 | . | .
CASSIAGGVFAETQYF | TGTGCCAGTAGTATTGCAGGGGGGGTGTTTGCAGAGACCCAGTACTTC | TRBJ2-5 | TRBV19 | . | .
CASSPARGTEAFF | TGTGCCAGCAGCCCTGCTAGGGGAACTGAAGCTTTCTTT | TRBJ1-1 | TRBV5-6 | once | .
CASSSRTYGYTF | TGTGCCAGCAGCTCAAGGACTTATGGCTACACCTTC | TRBJ1-2 | TRBV7-2 | . | .
CASTPGMGLGTGELFF | TGCGCCAGCACGCCAGGAATGGGACTCGGAACCGGGGAGCTGTTTTTT | TRBJ2-2 | TRBV5-1 | . | .
CASSVAGESGELFF | TGTGCCAGCAGTGTAGCGGGAGAATCCGGGGAGCTGTTTTTT | TRBJ2-2 | TRBV2 | . | TRBD2
CASTLGWAVTEAFF | TGTGCCAGCACCCTGGGCTGGGCAGTCACTGAAGCTTTCTTT | TRBJ1-1 | TRBV5-5 | . | .
CASSLGGSDQPQHF | TGTGCCAGCAGTTTAGGAGGTAGCGATCAGCCCCAGCATTTT | TRBJ1-5 | TRBV27 | few | .
CASSRYRGPGNTIYF | TGTGCCAGCAGCCGCTACAGGGGGCCTGGAAACACCATATATTTT | TRBJ1-3 | TRBV5-5 | . | TRBD1
CASIGIGGVGTEAFF | TGTGCCAGCATAGGGATAGGGGGGGTAGGGACTGAAGCTTTCTTT | TRBJ1-1 | TRBV27 | . | .
CASSTRVAGGHNEQFF | TGTGCCAGCAGTACCCGGGTAGCGGGAGGTCACAATGAGCAGTTCTTC | TRBJ2-1 | TRBV28 | . | TRBD2
CASSIKGASTEAFF | TGTGCCAGTAGTATAAAGGGGGCCTCAACTGAAGCTTTCTTT | TRBJ1-1 | TRBV19 | . | TRBD1
CASGVDSNQPQHF | TGCGCCAGCGGCGTAGATAGCAATCAGCCCCAGCATTTT | TRBJ1-5 | TRBV5-1 | . | .
CASSASRKSGRAEEQYF | TGTGCCAGCAGCGCATCGCGAAAGAGCGGGAGGGCCGAGGAGCAGTACTTC | TRBJ2-5 | TRBV9 | . | TRBD2
CATSRAGTGITDTQYF | TGTGCCACCAGCAGAGCCGGGACAGGCATCACAGATACGCAGTATTTT | TRBJ2-3 | TRBV15 | . | TRBD1
CASSTIRQGGSHEQYF | TGTGCCAGCAGCACAATCCGACAGGGGGGGTCCCACGAGCAGTACTTC | TRBJ2-7 | TRBV5-4 | once | TRBD1
CASTPTGMFYTDTQYF | TGTGCCAGCACCCCAACAGGGATGTTCTACACAGATACGCAGTATTTT | TRBJ2-3 | TRBV5-6 | few | .
CASSERGLVETQYF | TGTGCCAGCAGTGAACGGGGGCTGGTGGAGACCCAGTACTTC | TRBJ2-5 | TRBV25-1 | . | .
CASSQGKTGYSYEQYF | TGTGCCAGCAGCCAAGGCAAAACAGGGTATTCCTACGAGCAGTACTTC | TRBJ2-7 | TRBV4-2 | . | .
CASSAAGVDEQFF | TGTGCCAGCAGCGCCGCCGGGGTTGACGAGCAGTTCTTC | TRBJ2-1 | TRBV7-2 | . | .
CASSLVTAFNGYTF | TGTGCCAGCAGCTTAGTCACAGCCTTTAATGGCTACACCTTC | TRBJ1-2 | TRBV11-1 | . | .
CASSQTPTTALTDTQYF | TGTGCCAGCAGCCAAACCCCGACGACGGCCCTCACAGATACGCAGTATTTT | TRBJ2-3 | TRBV14 | few | .
CASSLLAGVLTF | TGTGCCAGCAGTTTATTGGCAGGGGTCCTGACTTTC | TRBJ2-6 | TRBV28 | . | .
CASSTRGTGNSNQPQHF | TGTGCCAGTAGTACCCGGGGGACCGGAAATAGCAATCAGCCCCAGCATTTT | TRBJ1-5 | TRBV19 | . | .
CASSLRRRANTGELFF | TGTGCCAGCAGTTTAAGGCGCAGGGCTAACACCGGGGAGCTGTTTTTT | TRBJ2-2 | TRBV28 | . | .
CASSAGLAGAGDTQYF | TGTGCCAGCAGCGCAGGACTAGCGGGAGCGGGAGATACGCAGTATTTT | TRBJ2-3 | TRBV7-8 | . | TRBD2
CASSLRTSGRGNEQFF | TGTGCCAGCAGCTTACGGACTAGCGGGAGGGGGAATGAGCAGTTCTTC | TRBJ2-1 | TRBV11-1 | few | TRBD2
CASSYEGMNTEAFF | TGTGCCAGCAGTTATGAGGGTATGAACACTGAAGCTTTCTTT | TRBJ1-1 | TRBV6-5 | . | .
CASSIREGNTGELFF | TGCGCCAGCAGTATCCGGGAGGGAAACACCGGGGAGCTGTTTTTT | TRBJ2-2 | TRBV5-1 | . | TRBD2
CASSRRLGVAKNIQYF | TGTGCCAGCAGCCGTCGACTGGGAGTGGCCAAAAACATTCAGTACTTC | TRBJ2-4 | TRBV7-3 | . | .
CASARSDSLNQPQHF | TGTGCCAGCGCCCGTTCGGACAGTCTAAATCAGCCCCAGCATTTT | TRBJ1-5 | TRBV7-2 | . | .
CASRGGDKKLFF | TGTGCCAGCAGGGGAGGGGACAAAAAACTGTTTTTT | TRBJ1-4 | TRBV28 | . | .
CASSLEVGSQETQYF | TGTGCCAGCAGTCTAGAAGTAGGGTCCCAAGAGACCCAGTACTTC | TRBJ2-5 | TRBV28 | once | .
CASSQDTRESSYNEQFF | TGCGCCAGCAGCCAAGATACCCGGGAGAGCTCCTACAATGAGCAGTTCTTC | TRBJ2-1 | TRBV4-3 | . | .
CASKPGSSSGANVLTF | TGTGCCAGCAAGCCCGGGAGTTCGTCTGGGGCCAACGTCCTGACTTTC | TRBJ2-6 | TRBV27 | . | .
CATSSPGDREHSYEQYF | TGTGCCACCAGCAGCCCTGGAGACAGGGAACACTCCTACGAGCAGTACTTC | TRBJ2-7 | TRBV15 | . | TRBD1
CASSQVITGELFF | TGTGCCAGCAGCCAAGTCATAACCGGGGAGCTGTTTTTT | TRBJ2-2 | TRBV14 | . | .
CASSYPATGGELFF | TGTGCCAGCAGTTACCCAGCGACCGGCGGGGAGCTGTTTTTT | TRBJ2-2 | TRBV6-5 | . | .
CASSQEVDGSPYEQYF | TGTGCCAGCAGCCAAGAGGTCGACGGGAGCCCCTACGAGCAGTACTTC | TRBJ2-7 | TRBV4-2 | once | .
CASSQDWGLAGEQYF | TGTGCCAGCAGCCAAGACTGGGGACTAGCGGGGGAGCAGTACTTC | TRBJ2-7 | TRBV14 | . | TRBD2
CASSYTGGFEKLFF | TGTGCCAGCAGCTATACAGGGGGCTTTGAAAAACTGTTTTTT | TRBJ1-4 | TRBV5-6 | . | TRBD1
CASSIPSGVFTHTDTQYF | TGTGCCAGTAGTATCCCGTCGGGGGTTTTCACACACACAGATACGCAGTATTTT | TRBJ2-3 | TRBV19 | . | .
CASSQWGRSSRGNQPQHF | TGTGCCAGCTCCCAATGGGGTAGGTCTTCTCGGGGCAATCAGCCCCAGCATTTT | TRBJ1-5 | TRBV12-1 | . | .
CASSLDRTSTGELFF | TGTGCCAGCAGCCTAGATCGGACCAGCACCGGGGAGCTGTTTTTT | TRBJ2-2 | TRBV11-2 | . | .
CASSAGGSYEQYF | TGTGCCAGTAGTGCCGGGGGAAGCTACGAGCAGTACTTC | TRBJ2-7 | TRBV19 | . | .
CASSLTGYSNQPQHF | TGTGCCAGCAGCCTAACAGGATATAGCAATCAGCCCCAGCATTTT | TRBJ1-5 | TRBV28 | . | .
CASSPGGWDSSYEQYF | TGTGCCAGCAGCCCCGGTGGGTGGGATAGCTCCTACGAGCAGTACTTC | TRBJ2-7 | TRBV5-4 | . | .
CASSTPPLYNEQFF | TGTGCCAGCAGTACCCCCCCTCTCTACAATGAGCAGTTCTTC | TRBJ2-1 | TRBV27 | . | .
CASSKGVGEQFF | TGCGCCAGCAGCAAAGGTGTGGGTGAGCAGTTCTTC | TRBJ2-1 | TRBV5-1 | . | .
CSVPGQGDRGYTF | TGCAGCGTCCCAGGACAGGGGGATAGAGGCTACACCTTC | TRBJ1-2 | TRBV29-1 | few | TRBD1
CATTSGGGTQYF | TGTGCCACCACGTCAGGGGGAGGGACCCAGTACTTC | TRBJ2-5 | TRBV15 | few | .
CASSLGGYTYEQYF | TGTGCCAGCAGTTTAGGGGGGTACACCTACGAGCAGTACTTC | TRBJ2-7 | TRBV28 | . | .
CASSDRGQVYEQYF | TGTGCCAGCAGTGACAGGGGGCAAGTATACGAGCAGTACTTC | TRBJ2-7 | TRBV6-1 | . | TRBD1
CASSQDPSGGGISTDTQYF | TGCGCCAGCAGCCAAGATCCTAGCGGGGGTGGTATCAGCACAGATACGCAGTATTTT | TRBJ2-3 | TRBV4-3 | . | TRBD2
CASSSGEGGNEQYF | TGCGCCAGCAGCTCTGGGGAGGGAGGGAACGAGCAGTACTTC | TRBJ2-7 | TRBV5-1 | . | TRBD2